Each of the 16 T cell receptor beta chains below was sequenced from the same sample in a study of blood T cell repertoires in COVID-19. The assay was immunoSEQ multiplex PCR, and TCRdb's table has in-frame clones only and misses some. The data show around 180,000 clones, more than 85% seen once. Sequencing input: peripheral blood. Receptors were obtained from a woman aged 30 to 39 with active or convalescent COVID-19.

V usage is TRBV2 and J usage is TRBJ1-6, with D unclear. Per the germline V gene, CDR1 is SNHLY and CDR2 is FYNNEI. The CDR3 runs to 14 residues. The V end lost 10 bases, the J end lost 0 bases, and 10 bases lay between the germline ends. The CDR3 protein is CANRRSSYNSPLHF. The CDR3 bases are TGTGCCAACAGAAGGAGCTCCTATAATTCACCCCTCCACTTT.

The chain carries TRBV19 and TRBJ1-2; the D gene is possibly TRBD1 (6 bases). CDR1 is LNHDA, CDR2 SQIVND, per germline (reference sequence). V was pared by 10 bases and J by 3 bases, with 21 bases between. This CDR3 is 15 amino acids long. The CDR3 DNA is TGTGCCACGGCCCGAGTACAGACAGGAGACTATGGCTACACCTTC. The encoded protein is CATARVQTGDYGYTF. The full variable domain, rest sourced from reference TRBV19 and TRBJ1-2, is DGGITQSPKYLFRKEGQNVTLSCEQNLNHDAMYWYRQDPGQGLRLIYYSQIVNDFQKGDIAEGYSVSREKKESFPLTVTSAQKNPTAFYLCATARVQTGDYGYTFGSGTRLTVV.

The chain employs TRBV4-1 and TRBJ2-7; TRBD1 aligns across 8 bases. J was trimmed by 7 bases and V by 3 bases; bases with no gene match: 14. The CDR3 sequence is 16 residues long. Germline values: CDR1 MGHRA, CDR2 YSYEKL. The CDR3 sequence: CASSQIRATGDREQYF. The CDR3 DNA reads TGCGCCAGCAGCCAGATACGCGCGACAGGGGATCGGGAGCAGTACTTC.

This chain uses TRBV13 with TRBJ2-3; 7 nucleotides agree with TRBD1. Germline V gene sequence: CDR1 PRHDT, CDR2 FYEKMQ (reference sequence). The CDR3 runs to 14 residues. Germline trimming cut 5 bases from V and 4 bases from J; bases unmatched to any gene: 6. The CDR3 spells CASSARTGPDTQYF. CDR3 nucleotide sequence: TGTGCCAGCAGCGCGCGGACAGGACCAGATACGCAGTATTTT.

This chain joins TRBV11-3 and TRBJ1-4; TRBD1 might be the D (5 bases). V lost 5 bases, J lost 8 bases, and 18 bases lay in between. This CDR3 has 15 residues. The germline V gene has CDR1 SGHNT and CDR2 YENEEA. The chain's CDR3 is CASSPRSARGEKLFF. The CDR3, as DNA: TGTGCCAGCAGCCCCAGGTCTGCCCGGGGGGAAAAACTGTTTTTT.

The CDR3 here is CAIRPGQGSEKLFF. In DNA, the CDR3 is TGTGCCATTAGACCGGGACAGGGGAGTGAAAAACTGTTTTTT. The J gene is TRBJ1-4, the V gene TRBV10-3; TRBD1 aligns across 10 bases. Trimming at V came to 9 bases and at J to 7 bases, leaving 8 bases not matched to a gene. The CDR3 has 14 amino acids. Germline V gene data show CDR1 as ENHRY and CDR2 as SYGVKD.

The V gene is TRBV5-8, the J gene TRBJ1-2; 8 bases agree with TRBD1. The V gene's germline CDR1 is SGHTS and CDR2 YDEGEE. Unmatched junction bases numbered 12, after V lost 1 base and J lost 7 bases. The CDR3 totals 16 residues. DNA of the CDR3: TGTGCCAGCAGCTTGACCGGAGGACAGGGTTGGGGTGGCTACACCTTC. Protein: CASSLTGGQGWGGYTF.

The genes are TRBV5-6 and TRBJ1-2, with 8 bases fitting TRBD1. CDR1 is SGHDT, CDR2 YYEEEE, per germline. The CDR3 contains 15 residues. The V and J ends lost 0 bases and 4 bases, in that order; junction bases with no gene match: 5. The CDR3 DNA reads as TGTGCCAGCAGCTTGGCGCAGGGACAGGCCTATGGCTACACCTTC. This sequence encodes CASSLAQGQAYGYTF.

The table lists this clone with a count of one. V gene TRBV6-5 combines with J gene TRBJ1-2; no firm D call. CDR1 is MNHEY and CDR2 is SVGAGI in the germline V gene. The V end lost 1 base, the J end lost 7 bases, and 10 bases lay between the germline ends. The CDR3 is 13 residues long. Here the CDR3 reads CASSYLGHSGYTF. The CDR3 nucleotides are TGTGCCAGCAGTTACTTGGGCCACAGTGGCTACACCTTC.

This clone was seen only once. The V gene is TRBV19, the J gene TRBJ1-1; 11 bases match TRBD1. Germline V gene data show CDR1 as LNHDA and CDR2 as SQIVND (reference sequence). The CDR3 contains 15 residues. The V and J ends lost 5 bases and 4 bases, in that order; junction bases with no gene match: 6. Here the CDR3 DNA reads TGTGCCAGTAGTGCCCGGACAGGGGGCGGCACTGAAGCTTTCTTT. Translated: CASSARTGGGTEAFF.

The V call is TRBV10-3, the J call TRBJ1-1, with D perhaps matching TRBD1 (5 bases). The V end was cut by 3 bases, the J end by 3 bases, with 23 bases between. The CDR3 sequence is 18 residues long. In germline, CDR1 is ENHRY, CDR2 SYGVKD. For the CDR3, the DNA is TGTGCCATCAGTGACCCGACGGGTGACAGAGGCCCATACACTGAAGCTTTCTTT. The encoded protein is CAISDPTGDRGPYTEAFF.

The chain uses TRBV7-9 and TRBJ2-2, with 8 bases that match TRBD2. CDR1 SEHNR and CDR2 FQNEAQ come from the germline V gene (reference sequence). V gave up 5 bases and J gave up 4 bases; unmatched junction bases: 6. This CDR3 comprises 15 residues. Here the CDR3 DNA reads TGTGCCAGCAGCCCAAGCGGGAGAGTCACCGGGGAGCTGTTTTTT. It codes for CASSPSGRVTGELFF. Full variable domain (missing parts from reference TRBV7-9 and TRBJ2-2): DTGVSQNPRHKITKRGQNVTFRCDPISEHNRLYWYRQTLGQGPEFLTYFQNEAQLEKSRLLSDRFSAERPKGSFSTLEIQRTEQGDSAMYLCASSPSGRVTGELFFGEGSRLTVL.

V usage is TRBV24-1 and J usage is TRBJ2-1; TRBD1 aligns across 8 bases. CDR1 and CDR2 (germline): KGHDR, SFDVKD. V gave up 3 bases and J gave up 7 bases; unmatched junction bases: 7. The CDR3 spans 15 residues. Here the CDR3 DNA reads TGTGCCACCAGTGATCCCCAAACAGGGGGAAATGAGCAGTTCTTC. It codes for CATSDPQTGGNEQFF.

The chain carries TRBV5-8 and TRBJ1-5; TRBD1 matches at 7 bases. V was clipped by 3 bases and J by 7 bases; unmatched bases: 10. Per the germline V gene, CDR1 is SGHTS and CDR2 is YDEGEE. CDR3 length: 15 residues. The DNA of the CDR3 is TGTGCCAGCAGCTCCTCAGGGGGGTCGGGACAGCCCCAGCATTTT. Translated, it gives CASSSSGGSGQPQHF. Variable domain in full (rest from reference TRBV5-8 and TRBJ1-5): EAGVTQSPTHLIKTRGQQATLRCSPISGHTSVYWYQQALGLGLQFLLWYDEGEERNRGNFPPRFSGRQFPNYSSELNVNALELEDSALYLCASSSSGGSGQPQHFGDGTRLSIL.

The CDR3 region is CASTPGGNQPQHF. The DNA of the CDR3 is TGTGCCAGCACTCCGGGAGGGAATCAGCCCCAGCATTTT. V and J are TRBV12-3 or TRBV12-4 and TRBJ1-5; D is unclear. Trimming pared 7 bases from V and 4 bases from J, leaving 11 bases between. This CDR3 is built from 13 residues.

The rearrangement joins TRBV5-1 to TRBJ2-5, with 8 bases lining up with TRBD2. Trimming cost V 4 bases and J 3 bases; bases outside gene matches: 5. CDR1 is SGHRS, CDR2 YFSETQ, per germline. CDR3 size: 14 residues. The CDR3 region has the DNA TGCGCCAGCAGCCTCCAAGCGGGGGAAGAGACCCAGTACTTC. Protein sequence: CASSLQAGEETQYF.